The rows below give T cell receptor beta chains drawn from one sample of a study of CD8 T cells in ankylosing spondylitis. TCRdb re-called the 5' RACE reads with MiXCR, one entry per CDR3 protein. Among roughly 180,000 distinct CDR3 sequences listed, more than 9% were seen once. Sequencing input: blood, either unsorted or a sorted T cell fraction (not recorded which). The receptors were gathered from a male donor with ankylosing spondylitis or in good health (not recorded which). CDR3s include the opening cysteine and the closing phenylalanine or tryptophan. D genes are given only for firm matches. Clone size is not always given. Where it is, it says once, few, many or a class for expanded clones.

CASSLEVGARETQYF	TGCGCCAGCAGCTTGGAGGTGGGGGCTAGGGAGACCCAGTACTTC	.	TRBV5-1	.	TRBJ2-5
CASSFGEAALTF	TGTGCCAGCAGCTTTGGGGAGGCCGCCTTGACCTTC	few	TRBV7-9	.	TRBJ1-2
CASSKAYEQYF	TGTGCCAGCAGCAAAGCCTACGAGCAGTACTTC	many	TRBV6-2/TRBV6-3	.	TRBJ2-7
CASSSQTSGSPHEQYF	TGCGCCAGCAGCTCCCAGACTAGCGGGAGTCCCCACGAGCAGTACTTC	.	TRBV5-1	TRBD2	TRBJ2-7
CSAREPGPNTGELFF	TGCAGTGCTAGAGAGCCAGGGCCGAACACCGGGGAGCTGTTTTTT	many	TRBV20-1	.	TRBJ2-2
CASSDWTYQDGAFF	TGCGCCAGCAGTGATTGGACTTACCAAGACGGAGCTTTCTTT	many	TRBV10-2	.	TRBJ1-1
CASRLGQGIEEAFF	TGTGCCAGTAGACTCGGACAGGGGATCGAGGAAGCTTTCTTT	many	TRBV10-3	TRBD1	TRBJ1-1
CAIGGSGPSTDTQYF	TGTGCCATCGGTGGGTCGGGCCCTAGCACAGATACGCAGTATTTT	many	TRBV10-3	.	TRBJ2-3
CASSVGGVRTEAFF	TGCGCCAGCAGCGTGGGTGGGGTAAGGACTGAAGCTTTCTTT	many	TRBV5-1	.	TRBJ1-1
CASSQDRRYEQYF	TGTGCCAGCAGCCAAGATCGGAGATACGAGCAGTACTTC	few	TRBV14	.	TRBJ2-7
CSFRAGNTIYF	TGCAGCTTCAGGGCTGGAAACACCATATATTTT	.	TRBV29-1	.	TRBJ1-3
CASSSHSFGETGELFF	TGCGCCAGCAGCTCTCACAGCTTCGGGGAGACCGGGGAGCTGTTTTTT	few	TRBV5-1	.	TRBJ2-2
CASSLTAPINYGYTF	TGTGCCAGCAGCTTGACAGCGCCTATCAACTATGGCTACACCTTC	once	TRBV13	.	TRBJ1-2
CASSRYLLPPRTGAGDTQYF	TGTGCCAGCAGCCGCTACCTCCTGCCACCCAGGACAGGGGCAGGGGATACGCAGTATTTT	few	TRBV14	TRBD1	TRBJ2-3
CASSLGGLASTDTQYF	TGTGCCAGCAGCTTAGGTGGACTAGCGAGCACAGATACGCAGTATTTT	few	TRBV7-2	TRBD2	TRBJ2-3
CASSYDRGPGSPLHF	TGTGCCAGCAGTTATGACAGGGGGCCGGGATCACCCCTCCACTTT	.	TRBV6-5	TRBD1	TRBJ1-6
CASNRGANTGELFF	TGTGCCAGTAACAGGGGCGCGAACACCGGGGAGCTGTTTTTT	.	TRBV19	TRBD1	TRBJ2-2
CSGWEGESTEAFF	TGCAGCGGGTGGGAGGGTGAGAGCACTGAAGCTTTCTTT	many	TRBV29-1	.	TRBJ1-1
CATSPQRDSTDTQYF	TGTGCCACCAGCCCCCAGCGGGACAGCACAGATACGCAGTATTTT	many	TRBV15	TRBD2	TRBJ2-3
CASSESTGVEQFF	TGTGCCAGCAGTGAATCGACGGGAGTTGAGCAGTTCTTC	many	TRBV6-1	.	TRBJ2-1
CASTGRSLGSPLHF	TGTGCCAGTACAGGGCGCTCTCTGGGATCACCCCTCCACTTT	many	TRBV27	.	TRBJ1-6
CASSLNPRETQYF	TGTGCCAGCAGCTTAAACCCCCGGGAGACCCAGTACTTC	many	TRBV7-2	.	TRBJ2-5
CAISDLGTVDEQYF	TGTGCCATCAGTGACCTAGGGACCGTAGACGAGCAGTACTTC	many	TRBV10-3	.	TRBJ2-7
CASSPSVGTDTQYF	TGTGCCAGCTCACCGAGCGTTGGCACAGATACGCAGTATTTT	many	TRBV18	.	TRBJ2-3
CASSYNSGANVLTF	TGTGCCAGCAGTTACAACTCTGGGGCCAACGTCCTGACTTTC	many	TRBV6-5	.	TRBJ2-6
CASSDPGLAGEDEQFF	TGTGCCAGCAGTGACCCGGGACTAGCGGGAGAGGATGAGCAGTTCTTC	.	TRBV2	TRBD2	TRBJ2-1
CASSYQTSPPYNEQFF	TGTGCCAGCAGTTACCAGACTAGCCCCCCTTACAATGAGCAGTTCTTC	few	TRBV6-2/TRBV6-3	TRBD2	TRBJ2-1